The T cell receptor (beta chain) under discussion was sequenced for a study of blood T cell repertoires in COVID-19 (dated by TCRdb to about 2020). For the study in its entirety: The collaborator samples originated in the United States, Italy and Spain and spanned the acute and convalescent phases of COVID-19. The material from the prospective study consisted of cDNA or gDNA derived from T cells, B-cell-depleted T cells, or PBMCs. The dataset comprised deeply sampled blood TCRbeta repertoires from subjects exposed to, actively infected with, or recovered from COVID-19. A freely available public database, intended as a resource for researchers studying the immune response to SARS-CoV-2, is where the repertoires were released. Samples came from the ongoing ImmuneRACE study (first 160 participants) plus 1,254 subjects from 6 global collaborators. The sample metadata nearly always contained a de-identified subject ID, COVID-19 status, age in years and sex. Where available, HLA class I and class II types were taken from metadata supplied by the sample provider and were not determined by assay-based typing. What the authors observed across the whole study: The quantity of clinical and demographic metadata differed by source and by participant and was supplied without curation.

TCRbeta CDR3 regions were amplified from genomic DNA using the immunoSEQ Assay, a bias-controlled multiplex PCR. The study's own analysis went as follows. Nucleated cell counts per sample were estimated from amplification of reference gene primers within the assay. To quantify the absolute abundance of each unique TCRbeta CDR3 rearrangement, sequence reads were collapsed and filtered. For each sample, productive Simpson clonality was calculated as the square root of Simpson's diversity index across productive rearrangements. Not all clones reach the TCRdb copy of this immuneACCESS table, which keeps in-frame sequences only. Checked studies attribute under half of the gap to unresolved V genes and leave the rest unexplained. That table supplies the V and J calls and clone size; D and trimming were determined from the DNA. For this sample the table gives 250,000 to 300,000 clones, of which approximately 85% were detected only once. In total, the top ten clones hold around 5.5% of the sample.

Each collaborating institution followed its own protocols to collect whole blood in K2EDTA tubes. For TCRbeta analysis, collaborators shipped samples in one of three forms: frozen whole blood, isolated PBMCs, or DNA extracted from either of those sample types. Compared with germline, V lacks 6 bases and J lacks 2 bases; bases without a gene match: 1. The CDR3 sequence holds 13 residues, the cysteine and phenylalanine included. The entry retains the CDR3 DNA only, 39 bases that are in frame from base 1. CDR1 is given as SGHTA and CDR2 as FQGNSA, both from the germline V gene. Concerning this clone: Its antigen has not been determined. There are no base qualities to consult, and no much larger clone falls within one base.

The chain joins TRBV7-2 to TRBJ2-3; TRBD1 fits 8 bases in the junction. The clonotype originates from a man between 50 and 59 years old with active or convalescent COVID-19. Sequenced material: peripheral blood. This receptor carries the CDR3 CASRGQATDTQYF. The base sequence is TGTGCCAGCAGGGGACAGGCCACAGATACGCAGTATTTT. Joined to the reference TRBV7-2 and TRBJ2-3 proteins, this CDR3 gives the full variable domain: GAGVSQSPSNKVTEKGKDVELRCDPISGHTALYWYRQSLGQGLEFLIYFQGNSAPDKSGLPSDRFSAERTGGSVSTLTIQRTQQEDSAVYLCASRGQATDTQYFGPGTRLTVL.